These 18 T cell receptor beta chains were sequenced from one sample in a study of tumor-infiltrating lymphocytes in primary liver carcinoma. Total RNA and DNA came together from approximately 20-30 mg of bulk tissue without cell sorting. Reverse transcription of approximately 500 ng total RNA with a constant-region primer produced TCR beta cDNA. Library construction for TCR beta comprised three nested multiplex PCR rounds performed with slightly modified ARM-PCR. Amplification in the first two PCR rounds was performed using TRBV1-TRBV30 forward primers and a C-beta reverse primer for roughly 9 cycles each. TCRdb re-analysed the multiplex PCR reads in MiXCR, keeping a single row per CDR3 protein. Of about 120,000 distinct CDR3 sequences listed, roughly 70% were seen once; the top ten hold over 8%. Specimen: tumor-adjacent normal liver tissue. Every receptor here comes from a woman aged 55-75 years with primary liver carcinoma and hepatitis B virus infection.

The chain uses TRBV7-3 and TRBJ1-1, with 9 bases that match TRBD1. Trimming cost V 2 bases and J 5 bases; bases outside gene matches: 0. Germline V gene data show CDR1 as SGHTA and CDR2 as FQGTGA. The CDR3 length is 13 residues. The DNA for the CDR3 is TGTGCCAGCAGCTTAGGGACAGGGACTGAAGCTTTCTTT. This sequence encodes CASSLGTGTEAFF. Full variable domain (missing parts from reference TRBV7-3 and TRBJ1-1): GAGVSQTPSNKVTEKGKYVELRCDPISGHTALYWYRQSLGQGPEFLIYFQGTGAADDSGLPNDRFFAVRPEGSVSTLKIQRTERGDSAVYLCASSLGTGTEAFFGQGTRLTVV.

This clonotype has more than one count but fewer than ten. This may stem from a read error, because a much larger clone lies one nucleotide away. The gene calls are TRBV11-1 and TRBJ2-7, with D possibly called TRBD1 or TRBD2 (6 bases each). Trimming stripped 3 bases from V and 6 bases from J, with 12 bases between. CDR3 length: 13 residues. The germline gives CDR1 SGHAT, CDR2 FQDESV (reference sequence). The CDR3 loop reads CASSFGRGGEQYF. The CDR3 DNA follows: TGTGCCAGCAGCTTCGGCAGGGGAGGCGAGCAGTACTTC.

Concerning this clonotype: Germline and junction disagree at one end, which may indicate a read error. Here the CDR3 DNA reads TGCAGCGCCCCACCCCCAGGGCTGCACACAGATACGCAGTACTTT. It yields the protein CSAPPPGLHTDTQYF. V usage is TRBV29-1 and J usage is TRBJ2-3, with D perhaps matching TRBD1 (5 bases). This CDR3 has 15 amino acids. CDR1 and CDR2 from the germline V gene are SQVTM and ANQGSEA.

Of note for this clonotype: Germline is not matched at one junction end, which may reflect a read error. The genes are TRBV28 and TRBJ2-1; 8 bases line up with TRBD2. Per the germline V gene, CDR1 is MDHEN and CDR2 is SYDVKM. This CDR3 comprises 17 residues. The CDR3 sequence: CASSSLGLVGVSNEQFF. DNA of the CDR3: TGTGCAAGCAGTTCCCTGGGACTAGTGGGAGTCTCCAATGAGCAGTTCTTC.

Remarks on this clonotype: At one end, the junction sequence differs from germline, possibly due to a read error. The V and J genes are TRBV29-1 and TRBJ2-2; 8 positions match TRBD2. Germline V CDR1 and CDR2: SQVTM, ANQGSEA. There are 14 residues in the CDR3. CDR3 in amino acids: CSVWGTRSTVELFF. The CDR3 bases are TGCAGCGTTTGGGGGACTAGAAGCACCGTGGAGCTGTTTTTT.

V is TRBV28 and J is TRBJ2-1, with TRBD2 matching over 7 bases. With 4 bases clipped from V and 5 bases from J, the junction kept 14 bases outside the gene matches. The CDR3 is made up of 17 amino acids. CDR1 is MDHEN and CDR2 is SYDVKM in the germline V gene. CDR3 DNA: TGTGCCAGCAGTTCCCTTGGGGGGAGGGCCGTCGACAATGAGCAGTTCTTC. Encoded protein: CASSSLGGRAVDNEQFF.

Ten or more counts support this clonotype. The V and J genes are TRBV29-1 and TRBJ1-2, with TRBD1 identical over 7 bases. V shed 5 bases and J 8 bases; nucleotides not matched to a gene: 8. Germline CDR1 reads SQVTM; CDR2 reads ANQGSEA. This CDR3 has 12 residues. Here the CDR3 reads CSVYKGARGYTF. CDR3 DNA sequence: TGCAGCGTTTATAAGGGGGCGCGGGGCTACACCTTC.

Of note for this clonotype: A clone one base away is much larger, so this may be a read error. The chain joins TRBV5-1 to TRBJ2-5, with D possibly TRBD1 on 6 matching bases. The V gene's germline CDR1 is SGHRS and CDR2 YFSETQ. There are 14 residues in the CDR3. V was clipped by 4 bases and J by 2 bases, with 12 bases between them. The CDR3 coding sequence is TGCGCCAGCAGCATGACAGGCATACAAGAGACCCAGTACTTC. Its protein is CASSMTGIQETQYF.

Of note for this clonotype: This may arise from a read error, as a much more abundant clone is one base away. The V gene is TRBV4-2, the J gene TRBJ1-1; unclear D gene. V gave up 4 bases and J gave up 4 bases, with 13 bases separating them. CDR3 length: 14 residues. Germline loops: CDR1 LGHNA, CDR2 YNFKEQ. In DNA form, the CDR3 reads TGTGCCAGCAGCCCTGCGTCGCTGATCACTGAAGCTTTCTTT. Its protein is CASSPASLITEAFF.

This clonotype was counted at least ten times. J is TRBJ2-1 and V is TRBV13; TRBD2 agrees at 10 bases. CDR1 PRHDT and CDR2 FYEKMQ come from the germline V gene (reference sequence). The CDR3 totals 16 residues. V lost 5 bases, J lost 3 bases, and 7 bases stayed unmatched. This CDR3 is CASSLPGLAVYNEQFF. The CDR3 DNA follows: TGTGCCAGCAGCCTACCCGGACTAGCGGTCTACAATGAGCAGTTCTTC. Using reference TRBV13 and TRBJ2-1 for the parts outside the CDR3, the full variable domain is AAGVIQSPRHLIKEKRETATLKCYPIPRHDTVYWYQQGPGQDPQFLISFYEKMQSDKGSIPDRFSAQQFSDYHSELNMSSLELGDSALYFCASSLPGLAVYNEQFFGPGTRLTVL.

Concerning this clonotype: At one boundary the junction diverges from the germline segment, which might be a read error. The rearrangement joins TRBV6-1 to TRBJ2-5; D is unresolved. Germline V CDR1 and CDR2: MNHNS, SASEGT. This CDR3 contains 14 residues. CDR3 residues: CPSSEYRGREAQYF. The CDR3 DNA sequence: TGTCCCAGCAGTGAATACCGCGGACGCGAGGCCCAGTACTTC.

This clonotype was counted at least ten times. The rearrangement uses TRBV6-6 and TRBJ2-1; D not resolved. CDR1 and CDR2 from the germline V gene are MNHNY and SVGAGI (reference sequence). The CDR3 has 14 amino acids. V was cut by 1 base and J by 7 bases, with 11 bases left in between. This chain's CDR3 is CASSYYTASNEQFF. The CDR3 DNA sequence: TGTGCCAGCAGTTACTATACGGCCTCTAATGAGCAGTTCTTC.

Points on this clonotype: The germline gene is not matched at one end of the junction; a read error may be the cause. V and J are TRBV11-2 and TRBJ2-7; possibly TRBD1 or TRBD2 for D (5 bases each). The length of the CDR3 is 14 residues. Per germline, CDR1 SGHAT and CDR2 FQNNGV. The CDR3 here is CGSSRDGPSYEQYF. The DNA for the CDR3 is TGTGGCAGCAGCCGGGACGGACCGTCCTATGAGCAGTACTTC.

This clonotype is a singleton in its sample. The CDR3 region has the DNA TGTGCCAGCAGCGAGCGGGACAGGGGTTCGTATCAGCCCCAGCATTTT. Its protein product is CASSERDRGSYQPQHF. This sequence joins TRBV7-9 and TRBJ1-5, with 10 bases that match TRBD1. Germline CDR1 SEHNR, CDR2 FQNEAQ (reference sequence). With 5 bases clipped from V and 5 bases from J, the junction kept 9 bases outside the gene matches. This CDR3 region has 16 residues.

A note on this clonotype: A read error may explain this, as a much larger clone is one base away. The V and J genes are TRBV28 and TRBJ2-4; perhaps TRBD1 as D (6 bases). In germline, CDR1 is MDHEN, CDR2 SYDVKM. The CDR3 has 18 amino acids. The V end lost 1 base, the J end lost 3 bases, and 19 bases lay between the germline ends. The CDR3 region has the DNA TGTGCCAGCAGTTTATATTTTTTGAGGGGGTTGGACAAAAACATTCAGTACTTC. It specifies CASSLYFLRGLDKNIQYF.

The V gene is TRBV12-5, the J gene TRBJ2-7, with 8 positions matching TRBD1. V trimming: 8 bases; J trimming: 4 bases; junction bases outside the gene matches: 7. This CDR3 has 13 residues. The germline V gene has CDR1 LGHNT and CDR2 FRNRAP. The CDR3 here is CASTVDRGYEQYF. The CDR3 coding sequence is TGTGCTAGTACCGTCGACAGGGGATACGAGCAGTACTTC.

The chain couples TRBV4-2 to TRBJ2-3; the D call may be TRBD1 or TRBD2 (6 bases each). Trimming removed 0 bases from V and 8 bases from J, with 15 bases in between. The V gene's germline CDR1 is LGHNA and CDR2 YNFKEQ. The CDR3 contains 15 residues. CDR3: CASSQEEGGSCTQYF. Written as DNA, the CDR3 is TGTGCCAGCAGCCAAGAGGAGGGGGGCTCATGTACGCAGTATTTT.

This clonotype showed up just a few times. This sequence joins TRBV7-6 and TRBJ2-1; the match to TRBD2 covers 13 bases. CDR3 length: 18 residues. Germline CDR1 reads SGHVS; CDR2 reads FNYEAQ. Trimming took 0 bases from V and 12 from J; bases not matched to a gene: 14. This CDR3 reads CASSLASTGGTSGNLQFF. The CDR3, as DNA: TGTGCCAGCAGCTTAGCAAGCACAGGGGGGACTAGCGGGAACCTGCAGTTCTTC.